The subject of this entry is one T cell receptor (beta chain). It has no known antigen specificity. Base quality data are lacking; no much larger clone is found one base away. These data originate in a study of blood T cell repertoires in COVID-19 (dated by TCRdb to the early 2020s). Background on the whole study: Samples covering the acute and convalescent phases of COVID-19 were provided by collaborators in the United States, Italy and Spain. The sample metadata nearly always contained a de-identified subject ID, COVID-19 status, age in years and sex. The prospective study material was composed of cDNA or gDNA derived from T cells, B-cell-depleted T cells, or PBMCs. The samples were drawn from the first 160 participants of the ongoing ImmuneRACE study and from about 1,200 subjects provided by 6 global collaborators. The repertoires were made available in a free public database intended to serve as a resource for research on the immune response to SARS-CoV-2. Where available, HLA class I and class II types were taken from metadata supplied by the sample provider and were not determined by assay-based typing. Deeply sampled blood TCRbeta repertoires from subjects exposed to, actively infected with, or recovered from COVID-19 were included in the dataset. What the authors observed across the whole study: The quantity of clinical and demographic metadata differed by source and by participant and was supplied without curation.

Each collaborating institution followed its own protocols to collect whole blood in K2EDTA tubes. For TCRbeta analysis, collaborators shipped samples as frozen whole blood, isolated PBMCs, or DNA extracted from either of those sample types. The CDR3 contains 15 residues, cysteine and phenylalanine counted. Left in the record is the CDR3 DNA by itself, 45 bases read in frame from the first base. Reading the germline V gene gives CDR1 MGHRA and CDR2 YSYEKL. The germline ends are 16 bases apart after V is trimmed by 4 bases and J by 4 bases. TCRbeta CDR3 regions were amplified from genomic DNA by means of the immunoSEQ Assay, a bias-controlled multiplex PCR. The authors' analysis ran thus. The number of nucleated cells in each sample was estimated from the amplification of reference gene primers within the assay. Sequence reads were collapsed and filtered to measure the absolute abundance of every unique TCRbeta CDR3 rearrangement. For each sample, productive Simpson clonality was calculated as the square root of Simpson's diversity index over productive rearrangements. The table comes from immuneACCESS by way of TCRdb, which keeps in-frame sequences with V and J called. Part of the clones is missing from these tables; in studies checked, under half for an unresolved V gene and the rest for unknown reasons. The V and J calls and clone size come from that table; D and trimming were worked out from the DNA. In all, the sample holds under 130,000 clones, and around 90% of those were seen once. The top ten constitute approximately 3.1% of the sample.

This sequence uses TRBV4-1 and TRBJ1-2, with an unclear D gene assignment. Sample: peripheral blood. The source is a man aged 45-65 years in a cohort sampled during active COVID-19. The DNA sequence is as follows: TGCGCCAGCAGCCCCAGTCTAGCGCTCGGCTATGGCTACACCTTC. This codes for CASSPSLALGYGYTF.